This T cell receptor beta chain was found in a study of long-term antiretroviral therapy in people with HIV. General study points: Those clones which expanded before ART made up the dominant part of the repertoire at all time points.

Researchers report immunoSEQ v3.0 was run at survey level. Assay used: immunoSEQ multiplex PCR; TCRdb lists only in-frame clones, some missing. The table lists around 35,000 clones, more than 60% of them singletons. Concerning this clone: Antigen specificity is unknown.

V gave up 8 bases and J gave up 2 bases; unmatched junction bases: 6. This CDR3 has 14 amino acids. The V gene's germline CDR1 is MNHEY and CDR2 SVGAGI. The TCR originated in a woman in her fifties or sixties with HIV. The chain couples TRBV6-5 to TRBJ2-3; TRBD1 matches 8 bases. The specimen was unsorted PBMCs, collected 3.1 years after starting antiretroviral therapy. CDR3 residues: CASASGGVTDTQYF. CDR3 nucleotides: TGTGCCAGCGCCTCAGGGGGCGTCACAGATACGCAGTATTTT.